At least ten counts were recorded for the clone carrying this TCR beta chain. Antigen specificity is unknown. The data originate from a study of T-cell reconstitution after alpha-beta-depleted transplantation in children. General observations from the study: Expanded graft clones numbering several hundred reportedly gave rise to alpha-beta T cells about two months after transplant. Where some patients showed high TCRbeta diversity at day 60, it came from recipient T cells and thymic progenitors that had survived.

Deletions cut 2 bases from V and 2 bases from J, with 11 bases between. Germline V gives CDR1 MGHRA, CDR2 YSYEKL. There are 15 residues in the CDR3. Preparation of the TCRbeta library was carried out with unique molecular identifiers. TCRdb processed the PCR reads anew with MiXCR; each CDR3 protein has one entry. The sample lists more than 300,000 distinct CDR3 sequences; 15% to 20% were seen once. The clonotype originates from a male patient aged 2-10 years who had a stem cell transplant for acute lymphoblastic leukemia, so the T cells may come from the graft donor. The chain has TRBV4-1 and TRBJ2-3; the D is unclear. The material was PBMCs, mostly from graft donor cells, obtained 360 days after TCRalphabeta/CD19-depleted stem cell transplant. CDR3 nucleotide sequence: TGCGCCAGCAGCCAACACGGAACACCCACAGATACGCAGTATTTT. Translated, it gives CASSQHGTPTDTQYF.